A selection of T cell receptor beta chains follows, all from one sample in a study of cytomegalovirus exposure and HLA in healthy donors. The protocol was immunoSEQ multiplex PCR, while the TCRdb copy is restricted to in-frame clones and leaves out a portion. The data contain 100,000 to 150,000 clones, 80% of them seen just once; the ten biggest clones take up about 2.5%. Input material: PBMCs. The receptors stem from a man aged 25-45 years in good health and CMV-seronegative. Each CDR3 is given with its conserved first and last residue. Each record gives: J gene, D gene, V gene, clone size, CDR3 protein, CDR3 DNA. A D gene is named only where the DNA matches it firmly. Size values are once, few and many counts, or a class for expanded clones, and some rows have none.

TRBJ1-2,.,TRBV4-1,.,CASSQVGGARYGYTF,TGCGCCAGCAGCCAAGTTGGAGGGGCGCGGTATGGCTACACCTTC
TRBJ2-1,TRBD1,TRBV7-6,.,CASSLVWTGPYNEQFF,TGTGCCAGCAGCTTAGTATGGACAGGGCCTTACAATGAGCAGTTCTTC
TRBJ1-2,.,TRBV27,.,CASSLSNYGYTF,TGTGCCAGCAGTCTTTCTAACTATGGCTACACCTTC
TRBJ2-7,.,TRBV30,.,CAWSGHSEQYF,TGTGCCTGGAGTGGACATTCCGAGCAGTACTTC
TRBJ2-1,.,TRBV7-9,.,CASSQLGQIYNEQFF,TGTGCCAGCAGCCAACTTGGACAGATCTACAATGAGCAGTTCTTC
TRBJ2-1,TRBD2,TRBV6-5,few,CASSLLARYNEQFF,TGTGCCAGCAGTCTACTAGCGCGATACAATGAGCAGTTCTTC
TRBJ1-1,.,TRBV11-2,.,CASSLVPGLRTEAFF,TGTGCCAGCAGCTTAGTTCCGGGGTTGAGGACTGAAGCTTTCTTT
TRBJ2-2,TRBD1,TRBV7-9,few,CASSSDRGYTGELFF,TGTGCCAGCAGCTCGGACAGGGGATACACCGGGGAGCTGTTTTTT
TRBJ2-7,TRBD2,TRBV10-3,.,CAISEAGTSGRYEQYF,TGTGCCATCAGCGAAGCCGGGACTAGCGGGAGGTACGAGCAGTACTTC
TRBJ2-7,TRBD2,TRBV4-2,.,CASSQLGLRLAGADEQYF,TGTGCCAGCAGCCAATTAGGTTTGAGGCTAGCGGGAGCAGACGAGCAGTACTTC
TRBJ2-7,.,TRBV4-1,.,CASSQGPQQGFYEQYF,TGCGCCAGCAGCCAAGGGCCACAACAGGGATTCTACGAGCAGTACTTC
TRBJ1-3,.,TRBV11-2,.,CASSLVWNGQGRAGNTIYF,TGTGCCAGCAGCTTAGTTTGGAATGGCCAGGGGCGCGCGGGAAACACCATATATTTT
TRBJ1-4,.,TRBV14,.,CASSHVDTATNEKLFF,TGTGCCAGCAGCCATGTGGACACCGCGACTAATGAAAAACTGTTTTTT
TRBJ2-7,TRBD1,TRBV6-6,.,CASRDRIHEQYF,TGTGCCAGCAGGGACAGGATCCACGAGCAGTACTTC
TRBJ1-2,.,TRBV13,.,CASSLAAGTWYGYTF,TGTGCCAGCAGCTTAGCGGCAGGGACTTGGTATGGCTACACCTTC
TRBJ2-1,TRBD1,TRBV5-1,.,CASNGQGPYNEQFF,TGCGCCAGCAATGGACAGGGACCGTACAATGAGCAGTTCTTC
TRBJ2-1,TRBD2,TRBV5-4,.,CAIDPGGPGNEQFF,TGTGCCATCGACCCGGGAGGGCCGGGGAATGAGCAGTTCTTC
TRBJ2-1,.,TRBV19,.,CASSIDSTSYNEQFF,TGTGCCAGTAGTATAGATAGTACGTCCTACAATGAGCAGTTCTTC